This T cell receptor (beta chain) originates from a study of T cell repertoires in cytomegalovirus infection. This clonotype appeared many times. TCRdb redid the calling of the reads with MiXCR, one entry per CDR3 protein. The sample contains some 220,000 distinct CDR3 sequences, around 6.2% of which appear only once. Unmatched junction bases numbered 8, after V lost 0 bases and J lost 4 bases. The CDR3 has 17 amino acids. Germline V lookup: CDR1 LNHNV, CDR2 YYDKDF (reference sequence). The source material was PBMCs. This chain joins TRBV15 and TRBJ1-5, with 8 positions matching TRBD1. The receptor comes from a human donor in good health (CMV status not recorded). Some clones in this sample may be carry-over from other donors' samples. The CDR3 DNA sequence: TGTGCCACCAGCAGAGATCAGGCAGGGGGCGGGAATCAGCCCCAGCATTTT. As protein: CATSRDQAGGGNQPQHF.